This T cell receptor (beta chain) was sequenced in a study of T cells in Graves' hyperthyroidism and ophthalmopathy. Deletions cut 0 bases from V and 6 bases from J, with 15 bases between. Looked up from germline, CDR1 is DFQATT and CDR2 is SNEGSKA (reference sequence). The CDR3 runs to 15 residues. This clonotype was seen at least ten times. Authors of the study amplified TCR beta CDR3 regions from RNA transcripts. HTBI primers were the set used in a first-round RT-PCR of the TCR CDR3. Via MiXCR, TCRdb re-called the multiplex PCR reads, giving one row per CDR3 protein. The data show about 320,000 distinct CDR3 sequences, 16% seen once.

This sequence was found in a man under 40 with Graves' hyperthyroidism. The chain uses TRBV20-1 and TRBJ2-1; possibly TRBD2 for D (7 bases). Sequenced sample: blood. The CDR3 protein is CSAREDRGAGNEQFF. For the CDR3, the DNA is TGCAGTGCTAGAGAGGATCGGGGGGCAGGCAATGAGCAGTTCTTC.